These 11 T cell receptor beta chains share one sample of origin, sequenced in a study of T cells after yellow fever vaccination. TCRdb reanalysed the 5' RACE reads using MiXCR and keeps one entry per CDR3 protein. The top ten clones hold about 3% of a sample with about 340,000 distinct CDR3 sequences, approximately 12% of them seen once. Material: CD4+ T cells sorted from PBMCs, obtained 15 days after the yellow fever booster vaccination. These receptors all stem from a man younger than 35 who received the YFV17D yellow fever vaccine.

This clonotype was seen at least ten times. The rearrangement joins TRBV20-1 to TRBJ2-3; 10 bases match TRBD1. Germline V CDR1 and CDR2: DFQATT, SNEGSKA (reference sequence). The CDR3 runs to 14 residues. Unmatched junction bases numbered 5, after V lost 6 bases and J lost 2 bases. For the CDR3, the DNA is TGCAGTGCCCTCGGACAGGGGGTCACAGATACGCAGTATTTT. As protein: CSALGQGVTDTQYF.

This clonotype was seen a handful of times. CDR3: CASSQARGAIGDTQYF. CDR3 bases: TGTGCCAGCTCCCAGGCTAGGGGGGCGATTGGAGATACGCAGTATTTT. This rearrangement joins TRBV27 to TRBJ2-3; D may be TRBD1 or TRBD2 (6 bases each). V shed 8 bases and J shed 5 bases, with 23 bases lying between them. Per germline, CDR1 MNHEY and CDR2 SMNVEV (reference sequence). CDR3 length: 16 residues.

This chain links TRBV6-1 with TRBJ1-1; tentatively, D is TRBD1 (5 bases). The CDR3 consists of 16 residues. The germline gives CDR1 MNHNS, CDR2 SASEGT. V was pared by 7 bases and J by 0 bases, with 18 bases between. The CDR3 loop reads CASTGNRTPMNTEAFF. The CDR3 DNA is TGTGCCAGCACAGGGAATAGGACCCCTATGAACACTGAAGCTTTCTTT.

The table lists this clonotype with a count of one. The chain has TRBV15 and TRBJ1-3; D possibly corresponds to TRBD1 (5 bases). The V gene's germline CDR1 is LNHNV and CDR2 YYDKDF (reference sequence). CDR3 length equals 15 residues. Deletions cut 4 bases from V and 8 bases from J, with 18 bases between. This CDR3 reads CATSTGESGSYTIYF. DNA of the CDR3: TGTGCCACCAGCACGGGGGAGTCCGGGAGCTACACCATATATTTT.

The CDR3 region is CASSVGDPNTGELFF. CDR3 nucleotide sequence: TGTGCCAGCAGCGTAGGGGACCCGAACACCGGGGAGCTGTTTTTT. This chain connects TRBV9 to TRBJ2-2; possibly TRBD1 or TRBD2 for D (5 bases each). The germline CDR1 and CDR2 sequences are SGDLS and YYNGEE. The CDR3 is made up of 15 amino acids. V was cut by 0 bases and J by 0 bases, with 6 bases left in between.

This clonotype was recorded at least ten times. The gene calls are TRBV18 and TRBJ2-5, with D possibly matching TRBD1 (6 bases). Looked up from germline, CDR1 is KGHSH and CDR2 is LQKENI. V lost 5 bases, J lost 2 bases, and 9 bases lay in between. The CDR3 runs to 13 residues. CDR3 amino acids: CASSGGQQETQYF. As DNA, the CDR3 is TGTGCCAGCTCAGGAGGACAGCAAGAGACCCAGTACTTC.

The chain carries TRBV3-1 and TRBJ2-3; no clear D. The V gene lost 1 base and the J gene lost 4 bases, with 6 bases spanning the gap. CDR1 is LGHDT and CDR2 is YNNKEL in the germline V gene (reference sequence). The CDR3 is made up of 13 amino acids. CDR3 in amino acids: CASSQAPPDTQYF. The CDR3 DNA sequence: TGTGCCAGCAGCCAAGCCCCCCCAGATACGCAGTATTTT.

This clonotype showed up just a few times. The chain joins TRBV6-2 or TRBV6-3 to TRBJ2-5; D is undetermined. The CDR3 covers 15 residues. Germline loops: CDR1 MNHEY, CDR2 SVGEGT. Between the trimmed V and J ends, which lost 6 bases and 2 bases, there was a span of 16 bases. CDR3: CASSESRRSQETQYF. The CDR3 DNA reads TGTGCCAGCAGCGAATCCCGGAGATCACAAGAGACCCAGTACTTC.

This clonotype was seen at least ten times. This rearrangement joins TRBV5-1 to TRBJ2-3, with 8 bases fitting TRBD2. The CDR3 consists of 16 residues. After removal of 7 bases from V and 4 bases from J, the junction contained 14 bases not matched to a gene. Germline V gene sequence: CDR1 SGHRS, CDR2 YFSETQ. The CDR3 spells CASGPPTAGEADTQYF. For the CDR3, the DNA is TGCGCCAGCGGGCCCCCAACAGCGGGGGAGGCAGATACGCAGTATTTT.

In this sample, this clonotype turned up a few times. CDR3 sequence reads: CASSLGSGSYNYGYTF. The CDR3 nucleotides read TGCGCCAGCAGCTTGGGATCCGGTTCCTACAACTATGGCTACACCTTC. This rearrangement joins TRBV5-1 to TRBJ1-2; D gene ambiguous. V was shortened by 0 bases and J by 2 bases, with 14 bases between the two germline ends. Germline values: CDR1 SGHRS, CDR2 YFSETQ. CDR3 length equals 16 residues. Based on the CDR3 plus reference TRBV5-1 and TRBJ1-2, the full variable domain is KAGVTQTPRYLIKTRGQQVTLSCSPISGHRSVSWYQQTPGQGLQFLFEYFSETQRNKGNFPGRFSGRQFSNSRSEMNVSTLELGDSALYLCASSLGSGSYNYGYTFGSGTRLTVV.

The chain combines TRBV12-3 or TRBV12-4 with TRBJ2-2; 11 bases agree with TRBD2. J was trimmed by 8 bases and V by 4 bases; bases with no gene match: 9. The CDR3 extends over 16 amino acids. The CDR3 DNA reads as TGTGCCAGCAGTTCTCAGACTAGCGGGGTGGCGGGGGAGCTGTTTTTT. This codes for CASSSQTSGVAGELFF.